This record covers a single T cell receptor (beta chain). Its antigen is currently unknown. Time point specified: newly diagnosed GD, antithyroid drugs for less than 3 months. There was RNA extracted from PBMCs, and the TCR library was made from it. Arm-PCR of CDR3 regions with iRepertoire HTBI primers generated TCR beta libraries. TCRdb redid the calling of the multiplex PCR reads with MiXCR, one entry per CDR3 protein. The sample carries approximately 350,000 distinct CDR3 sequences, roughly 17% recorded once. The sample originates from a study of regulatory T cells in long-lasting Graves disease. Study-level points and caveats: Only a small sample size was used, which may have cut accuracy. Persistent disease preferred TRBV28, TRBJ1-2 and TRBJ2-5. The persistent group shared about 2,600 public clonotypes, more than the 950 to 1,000 shared by new patients.

The CDR3 is 14 residues long. Trimming cost V 4 bases and J 4 bases; bases outside gene matches: 7. Germline CDR1 SEHNR, CDR2 FQNEAQ (reference sequence). This sample also appeared in a second study, on T cells in Graves' hyperthyroidism and ophthalmopathy.

The source material was peripheral blood mononuclear cells (PBMCs), sampled at new diagnosis, from a patient treated with antithyroid drugs. The J gene is TRBJ2-7, the V gene TRBV7-9, with 7 nucleotides matching TRBD1. The clonotype was recovered from a man in his forties with Graves disease. The CDR3 DNA follows: TGTGCCAGCAGCTCGAACAGGGGAAGGTACGAGCAGTACTTC. Protein product: CASSSNRGRYEQYF.